This T cell receptor beta chain was recorded in a study of T cells after yellow fever vaccination (dated by TCRdb to 2018 to 2020). Some background on the complete study: Libraries from fractions with low cell numbers were prepared with the SMART-Seq v4 Ultra Low Input RNA kit. Blood samples were taken at several timepoints before and after primary and secondary immunization, and bulk PBMC replicates and cell subsets were isolated. Two healthy male donors, one aged 18 to 29 and one aged 30 to 40 years, made up the cohort. To follow T-cell clones before and after both primary and booster YFV17D yellow fever vaccination, bulk TCR alpha and beta repertoires underwent longitudinal sequencing.

Comment on this clonotype: Its antigen remains undetermined. It has no much larger one-base neighbor in the sample; base qualities were not kept.

Findings and caveats that apply to the study as a whole: Computational filtering was needed because FACS-sorted repertoires could contain abundant contaminating clonotypes from the bulk population. Compared with the primary T-cell response, the secondary T-cell response was weaker but faster, peaking on day 5 rather than day 15. A small fraction of clonotypes appeared in both the CD4 and CD8 compartments, likely as a result of convergent recombination. Most clones expanded after primary vaccination were re-detected after the booster (96% of CD4 and approximately 88% of CD8), suggesting broad memory maintenance. Because only a couple of donors were included in the study, the extent to which the findings can be generalized is limited.

CDR1 and CDR2 (MNHEY, SMNVEV) derive from the germline V gene (reference sequence). The CDR3 measures 14 amino acids from cysteine to phenylalanine. The only DNA kept is the CDR3, 42 bases in frame from the first base. Deletion took 4 bases off V and 5 bases off J, with a span of 14 bases between the germline ends. TCRdb lists the instrument as Illumina NovaSeq 6000. TCR cDNA was synthesized by 5'RACE template switching, which introduced a universal primer site and unique molecular identifiers. Priming for cDNA synthesis came from both the TCR alpha and TCR beta constant segments. Library amplification involved two PCR steps, and the second step added sample barcodes and sequencing adapters. Sequencing of libraries was done on Illumina HiSeq 2500 (2x100 bp) or NovaSeq (2x150 bp). As for the authors' bioinformatics: Demultiplexing of reads and collapsing into UMI consensus sequences were performed with MIGEC, and V(D)J alignment was carried out with MiXCR. Clonotypes responding to the vaccine were identified with edgeR on replicate PBMC samples, with the criteria of FDR below 0.01 and a log2 fold change above 5 up to day 15. Each bulk clonotype was labeled CD4 or CD8 based on which sequenced repertoire, CD4 or CD8, contained the clonotype at higher abundance. The public reads were reprocessed in TCRdb via fastp at Q25 and MiXCR, keeping in-frame beta chains. Records with the same CDR3 protein are collapsed into one entry carrying the most frequent genes and DNA. The V and J calls here are based on TCRdb, not the publication. The sample includes around 300,000 distinct CDR3 sequences, with 4.1% observed a single time. Of the sample, approximately 23% falls within the top ten clones.

Per the publication, the treatment or condition label means: live attenuated yellow fever vaccine strain. Two biological replicates of bulk PBMCs were collected at each blood-draw timepoint. A standard Ficoll-Paque protocol was used to isolate PBMCs from peripheral blood. RNA was extracted with TriZol from bulk PBMCs, CD4 and CD8 fractions, and dextramer-positive and dextramer-negative fractions. The receptor chain draws on TRBV27 and TRBJ1-1, with TRBD1 perhaps the D gene, on 5 matching bases. The sequence was collected from a man between 18 and 29 years old who received the YFV17D yellow fever vaccine. The sample was PBMCs, taken 5 days after the yellow fever booster vaccination. The CDR3 region reads CASSSDLRVTEAFF. The DNA reads as follows: TGTGCCAGCAGTTCAGATCTCAGGGTTACTGAAGCTTTCTTT.